Shown below are 8 T cell receptor beta chains from a single sample sequenced in a study of cytomegalovirus exposure and HLA in healthy donors. The PCR employed 60 Vbeta primers together with 13 Jbeta primers. Sequencing was performed with immunoSEQ multiplex PCR; in TCRdb, only in-frame clones are kept and a portion is missing. The repertoire holds around 190,000 clones, with 60% to 80% as singletons. Sequences were obtained from PBMCs. These receptors all come from a woman aged 25 to 39 in good health and CMV-seronegative.

The V and J genes are TRBV6-1 and TRBJ1-2; D unclear. V dropped 5 bases and J dropped 8 bases, with 12 bases sitting between them. CDR1 is MNHNS and CDR2 is SASEGT in the germline V gene. The CDR3 loop spans 12 amino acids. The DNA of the CDR3 is TGTGCCAGCAGTCCCTCAACAACAGGCTACACCTTC. Its translation: CASSPSTTGYTF.

This clone appeared once. The rearrangement links TRBV27 to TRBJ2-7; D is possibly TRBD1 (5 bases). The germline V gene has CDR1 MNHEY and CDR2 SMNVEV (reference sequence). The V and J ends lost 0 bases and 9 bases respectively, with 12 bases between them. The CDR3 length is 13 residues. DNA of the CDR3: TGTGCCAGCAGTTTATCGAGACAGTGGGTGCAGTACTTC. Amino acid sequence: CASSLSRQWVQYF.

The gene calls are TRBV5-4 and TRBJ2-1; D ambiguous. The germline V gene has CDR1 SGHNT and CDR2 YYREEE (reference sequence). The ends were cut back, 3 bases at V and 10 bases at J, with 8 bases in the middle. The CDR3 is 11 residues long. CDR3 loop: CASSSTSEQFF. In nucleotides, the CDR3 is TGTGCCAGCAGCTCGACTTCGGAGCAGTTCTTC.

The chain links TRBV30 to TRBJ2-7; 10 positions agree with TRBD1. This CDR3 spans 14 amino acids. V lost 2 bases, J lost 7 bases, and 8 bases stayed unmatched. CDR1 GTSNPN and CDR2 SVGIG come from the germline V gene (reference sequence). The CDR3 nucleotides read TGTGCCTGGAGTCCGACAGGGGGCCATCGGGAGCAGTACTTC. This translates into CAWSPTGGHREQYF. The variable domain in full, completed from reference TRBV30 and TRBJ2-7, reads SQTIHQWPATLVQPVGSPLSLECTVEGTSNPNLYWYRQAAGRGLQLLFYSVGIGQISSEVPQNLSASRPQDRQFILSSKKLLLSDSGFYLCAWSPTGGHREQYFGPGTRLTVT.

On this clone itself: A read error may account for a junction end that differs from germline. The chain joins TRBV6-1 to TRBJ1-2, with TRBD1 matching over 9 bases. The germline CDR1 and CDR2 sequences are MNHNS and SASEGT. This CDR3 region has 12 residues. CDR3 bases: TGTGCCAGCAGGAACCCGGACAGGGGCTACCCCTTC. Its protein is CASRNPDRGYPF.

The genes are TRBV2 and TRBJ1-1; D not resolved. The germline V gene has CDR1 SNHLY and CDR2 FYNNEI. Trimming removed 8 bases from V and 4 bases from J, with 14 bases in between. The CDR3 runs to 13 residues. Written as DNA, the CDR3 is TGTGCCAGCTCCTCCGGCCGGAGCACTGAAGCTTTCTTT. Its translation is CASSSGRSTEAFF. The complete variable domain, with remaining parts taken from reference TRBV2 and TRBJ1-1, reads EPEVTQTPSHQVTQMGQEVILRCVPISNHLYFYWYRQILGQKVEFLVSFYNNEISEKSEIFDDQFSVERPDGSNFTLKIRSTKLEDSAMYFCASSSGRSTEAFFGQGTRLTVV.

The chain couples TRBV12-5 to TRBJ1-3; the D gene is possibly TRBD1 (5 bases). Trimming took off 2 bases at V and 4 bases at J, with 12 bases between the two ends. Germline CDR1 and CDR2: LGHNT and FRNRAP. This CDR3 has 15 residues. CDR3 amino acids: CASGLSVTVGNTIYF. CDR3 sequence (DNA): TGTGCTAGTGGTTTGTCAGTGACAGTCGGAAACACCATATATTTT.

The chain has TRBV28 and TRBJ2-1, with D possibly TRBD2 on 6 matching bases. Trimming stripped 6 bases from V and 7 bases from J, with 19 bases between. This CDR3 is built from 15 residues. Germline V gene lookup returns CDR1 MDHEN and CDR2 SYDVKM. CDR3 protein: CASSPGRSPRNEQFF. The CDR3 DNA reads as TGTGCCAGCAGCCCAGGGAGGTCCCCCCGGAATGAGCAGTTCTTC.